A single sample is the source of the 7 T cell receptor beta chains below, sequenced in a study of T cell changes during pregnancy in multiple sclerosis (dated by TCRdb to about 2019). Preparation of the library involved the immunoSEQ multiplex PCR assay. TCRdb mirrors the immuneACCESS table, restricted to in-frame sequences. Some clones are absent from its copies; in checked studies, under half trace to an unresolved V gene, and the reason for the others is unknown. This sample gives some 53,000 clones in total; approximately 92% of them show up just once. The top ten clonotypes cover about 0.25% of the sample. Source: CD4+ T cells from peripheral blood mononuclear cells, taken in the third trimester of pregnancy. These receptors came from a female donor with multiple sclerosis, enrolled in a pregnancy study.

The chain uses TRBV6-5 and TRBJ2-5, with a tentative D call TRBD2 (6 bases). Germline lookup yields CDR1 MNHEY and CDR2 SVGAGI. The CDR3 covers 14 residues. V gave up 2 bases and J gave up 4 bases, with 11 bases separating them. The CDR3 DNA reads TGTGCCAGCAGTTACGTTGGGGGAGGAGAGACCCAGTACTTC. As protein: CASSYVGGGETQYF.

The chain employs TRBV25-1 and TRBJ1-3, with 8 bases identical to TRBD1. The CDR3 loop spans 15 amino acids. Losses at the gene ends were 5 bases for V and 2 bases for J; bases not matched to a gene: 5. Germline V gene data show CDR1 as MGHDK and CDR2 as SYGVNS. The CDR3 DNA sequence: TGTGCCAGCAGTAAGACAGGGGCGGCTGGAAACACCATATATTTT. This sequence encodes CASSKTGAAGNTIYF.

The genes are TRBV29-1 and TRBJ1-4, with D perhaps matching TRBD1 (5 bases). V was shortened by 6 bases and J by 0 bases, with 8 bases between the two germline ends. The CDR3 has 13 amino acids. Germline V CDR1 and CDR2: SQVTM, ANQGSEA. The CDR3 region is CSVATATNEKLFF. CDR3 bases: TGCAGCGTCGCGACAGCAACTAATGAAAAACTGTTTTTT.

This clone has only one observation. CDR3 sequence (DNA): TGTGCCAGCAGCTTTAATCAGGGGAGCTCCTACGAGCAGTACTTC. This encodes CASSFNQGSSYEQYF. The V and J genes are TRBV11-2 and TRBJ2-7, with D possibly matching TRBD1 (6 bases). The V gene's germline CDR1 is SGHAT and CDR2 FQNNGV. Trimming left V 3 bases short and J 0 bases short, with 12 bases between. The CDR3 runs 15 residues.

V and J are TRBV4-1 and TRBJ2-3; 8 bases match TRBD2. CDR3 size: 16 residues. CDR1 and CDR2 (germline): MGHRA, YSYEKL. V lost 4 bases, J lost 0 bases, and 6 bases stayed unmatched. CDR3 DNA: TGCGCCAGCAGCCTCCCGGGGGGGCCTAGCACAGATACGCAGTATTTT. Translating gives CASSLPGGPSTDTQYF.

This chain joins TRBV9 and TRBJ2-2, with 11 bases matching TRBD1. The germline CDR1 and CDR2 sequences are SGDLS and YYNGEE. V lost 0 bases and J lost 8; bases outside the gene matches: 9. The CDR3 contains 17 residues. In DNA form, the CDR3 reads TGTGCCAGCAGCGTAGAAGGACAGGGGGCGACGGGAGGGGAGCTGTTTTTT. It yields the protein CASSVEGQGATGGELFF. Looking up the rest from reference TRBV9 and TRBJ2-2 gives the full variable domain: DSGVTQTPKHLITATGQRVTLRCSPRSGDLSVYWYQQSLDQGLQFLIQYYNGEERAKGNILERFSAQQFPDLHSELNLSSLELGDSALYFCASSVEGQGATGGELFFGEGSRLTVL.

The chain links TRBV5-1 to TRBJ2-7, with a weak D call TRBD2 (6 bases). The V gene's germline CDR1 is SGHRS and CDR2 YFSETQ. The CDR3 extends over 16 amino acids. With 0 bases removed from V and 3 bases from J, the gap between germline ends came to 16 bases. The DNA of the CDR3 is TGCGCCAGCAGCTTGGCACCGGGACTGCAGGACTACGAGCAGTACTTC. Its translation: CASSLAPGLQDYEQYF.